The 11 T cell receptor beta chains listed next were all sequenced from one sample in a study of T cells after yellow fever vaccination. TCRdb analysed the 5' RACE reads with MiXCR anew, one entry per CDR3 protein. The data contain almost 600,000 distinct CDR3 sequences, around an eighth of them singletons. This material consisted of PBMCs, taken on the day of the yellow fever booster vaccination. Receptor source: a man aged 25 to 45 who received the YFV17D yellow fever vaccine.

The chain links TRBV6-4 to TRBJ2-3; 13 nucleotides agree with TRBD2. Germline V CDR1 and CDR2: MRHNA, SNTAGT. The length of the CDR3 is 17 residues. V gave up 0 bases and J gave up 4 bases; unmatched junction bases: 4. Here the CDR3 reads CASSDSTSGRGPDTQYF. In DNA form, the CDR3 reads TGTGCCAGCAGTGACTCCACTAGCGGGAGGGGCCCAGATACGCAGTATTTT.

A few counts support this clonotype. The rearrangement links TRBV28 to TRBJ2-1, with 8 bases that match TRBD1. This CDR3 is 18 amino acids long. Germline-derived CDR1 and CDR2 are MDHEN and SYDVKM. The V and J ends lost 2 bases and 0 bases, in that order; junction bases with no gene match: 9. In nucleotides, the CDR3 is TGTGCCAGCAGTTTACCAGGGGGCCTTCTTAGCTCCTACAATGAGCAGTTCTTC. Translated, it gives CASSLPGGLLSSYNEQFF.

This clonotype has more than one count but fewer than ten. The chain combines TRBV10-3 with TRBJ2-3; D gene uncertain. There are 12 residues in the CDR3. Germline values: CDR1 ENHRY, CDR2 SYGVKD. V was shortened by 8 bases and J by 2 bases, with 8 bases between the two germline ends. CDR3 nucleotides: TGTGCCATCTCTGGGGACACAGATACGCAGTATTTT. This gives the protein CAISGDTDTQYF.

The sample holds a few counts of this clonotype. The V call is TRBV7-9, the J call TRBJ2-4; no firm D call. The CDR3 sequence is 17 residues long. Looked up from germline, CDR1 is SEHNR and CDR2 is FQNEAQ (reference sequence). Trimming removed 0 bases at V and 3 bases at J, with 15 bases between. In DNA, the CDR3 is TGTGCCAGCAGCTTAGCTTTAATTGGGGATCACAAAAACATTCAGTACTTC. Protein product: CASSLALIGDHKNIQYF.

This clonotype has a handful of counts. The CDR3 region is CASSLAQPGHEQYF. The CDR3 bases are TGTGCCAGCAGTTTAGCCCAACCCGGACACGAGCAGTACTTC. The chain is built from TRBV12-3 or TRBV12-4 and TRBJ2-7; D remains ambiguous. Between the trimmed V and J ends, which lost 0 bases and 5 bases, there was a span of 11 bases. The CDR3 is made up of 14 amino acids.

J is TRBJ2-5 and V is TRBV11-2, with 7 bases matching TRBD2. The CDR3 is 17 residues long. CDR1 SGHAT and CDR2 FQNNGV come from the germline V gene. Trimming removed 0 bases from V and 5 bases from J; junction bases left unmatched: 12. The CDR3 sequence is CASSLDLRGRVGETQYF. The CDR3 nucleotides are TGTGCCAGCAGCTTAGATCTGCGCGGGAGAGTCGGGGAGACCCAGTACTTC.

This clonotype was seen only a few times. This rearrangement joins TRBV4-3 to TRBJ2-3; D is undetermined. CDR1 is LGHNA and CDR2 is YSLEER in the germline V gene. Trimming removed 2 bases at V and 6 bases at J, with 9 bases between. This CDR3 spans 13 amino acids. The CDR3 nucleotides are TGCGCCAGCAGCCAACCCCCGACTGATACGCAGTATTTT. As protein: CASSQPPTDTQYF.

The chain uses TRBV12-3 or TRBV12-4 and TRBJ2-1; perhaps TRBD2 as D (6 bases). CDR3 length: 12 residues. The V gene lost 8 bases and the J gene lost 8 bases, with 13 bases spanning the gap. The CDR3 loop is CASGSGFHEQFF. The CDR3 DNA reads TGTGCCAGCGGAAGCGGGTTCCATGAGCAGTTCTTC.

This clonotype showed up just a few times. V is TRBV19 and J is TRBJ2-7, with D unclear. Per the germline V gene, CDR1 is LNHDA and CDR2 is SQIVND (reference sequence). V was trimmed by 8 bases and J by 0 bases, leaving 17 bases between them. The CDR3 is 15 amino acids. This CDR3 is CASARSGTSSYEQYF. CDR3 in DNA: TGTGCCAGTGCAAGGTCGGGCACCAGCTCCTACGAGCAGTACTTC.

This sequence joins TRBV29-1 and TRBJ2-4, with a possible D match to TRBD1 (5 bases). The CDR3 length is 13 residues. Trimming took 7 bases from V and 0 from J, leaving 10 bases between them. Germline lookup yields CDR1 SQVTM and CDR2 ANQGSEA. The DNA of the CDR3 is TGCAGCGCCCAGGGTCTAGCCAAAAACATTCAGTACTTC. Translation: CSAQGLAKNIQYF.

This clonotype occurred a few times. V and J are TRBV7-2 and TRBJ1-2; TRBD1 matches at 7 bases. The CDR3 is 15 amino acids. The germline gives CDR1 SGHTA, CDR2 FQGNSA. V lost 5 bases to trimming and J lost 8 bases; unmatched junction nucleotides: 14. The CDR3: CASSLKAGTAIGYTF. CDR3 bases: TGTGCCAGCAGCCTAAAAGCAGGGACAGCGATAGGCTACACCTTC.